The TCR beta chain under discussion was sequenced for a study of cytomegalovirus exposure and HLA in healthy donors. Study-level points and caveats: Evidence from a later analysis indicated that most CMV-associated TCR beta chains looked HLA-restricted.

Vbeta (60) and Jbeta (13) primers were used in the PCR. The assay was immunoSEQ multiplex PCR, and TCRdb's table has in-frame clones only and misses some. The repertoire has roughly 110,000 clones, more than 60% of them found once; the top ten carry 2.5%. CDR3 length: 15 amino acids. V was clipped by 4 bases and J by 4 bases, with 15 bases between them. Germline V gene data show CDR1 as SGHDT and CDR2 as YYEEEE. Comments on this clone: Its antigen is not identified.

The sample consisted of PBMCs. The sequence derives from a middle-aged man in good health and CMV-seronegative. This chain uses TRBV5-6 with TRBJ1-3; the D gene is possibly TRBD1 (6 bases). The CDR3 coding sequence is TGTGCCAGCAGCATATACAGGGTCTCCGGAAACACCATATATTTT. Translating it yields CASSIYRVSGNTIYF.